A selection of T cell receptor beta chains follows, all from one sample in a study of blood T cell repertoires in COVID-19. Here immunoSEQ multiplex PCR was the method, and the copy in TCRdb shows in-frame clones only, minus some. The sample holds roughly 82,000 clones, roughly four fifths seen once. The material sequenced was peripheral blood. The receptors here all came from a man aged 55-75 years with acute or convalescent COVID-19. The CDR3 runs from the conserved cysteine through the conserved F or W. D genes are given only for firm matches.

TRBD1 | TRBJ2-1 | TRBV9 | CASNQRGTGYDEQFF | TGTGCCAGCAACCAACGGGGGACAGGGTATGATGAGCAGTTCTTC
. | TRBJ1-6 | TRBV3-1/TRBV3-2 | CASTQGHSPLHF | TGTGCCAGCACCCAGGGGCATTCACCCCTCCACTTT
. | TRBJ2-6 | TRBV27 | CASRTAGANVLTF | TGTGCCAGCAGGACAGCTGGGGCCAACGTCCTGACTTTC
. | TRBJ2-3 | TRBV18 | CASSPLGQFSDTQYF | TGTGCCAGCTCACCTCTAGGACAGTTTTCAGATACGCAGTATTTT
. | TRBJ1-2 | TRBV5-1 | CASSPERGYYGYTF | TGCGCCAGCAGCCCGGAGCGGGGGTACTATGGCTACACCTTC
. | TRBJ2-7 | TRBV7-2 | CASGKQGGSYEQYF | TGTGCCAGCGGAAAACAGGGTGGGTCCTACGAGCAGTACTTC
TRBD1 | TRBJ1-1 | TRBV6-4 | CASSPGQGDWAFF | TGTGCCAGCAGTCCCGGACAGGGGGATTGGGCTTTCTTT
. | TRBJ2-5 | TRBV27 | CASRFAGPQETQYF | TGTGCCAGCAGATTTGCGGGGCCTCAAGAGACCCAGTACTTC
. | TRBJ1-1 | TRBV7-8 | CASSLVQGNTEAFF | TGTGCCAGCAGCTTAGTACAGGGGAACACTGAAGCTTTCTTT
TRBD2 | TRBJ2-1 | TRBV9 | CASSVEGLAVSNEQFF | TGTGCCAGCAGCGTGGAAGGACTAGCGGTAAGCAATGAGCAGTTCTTC